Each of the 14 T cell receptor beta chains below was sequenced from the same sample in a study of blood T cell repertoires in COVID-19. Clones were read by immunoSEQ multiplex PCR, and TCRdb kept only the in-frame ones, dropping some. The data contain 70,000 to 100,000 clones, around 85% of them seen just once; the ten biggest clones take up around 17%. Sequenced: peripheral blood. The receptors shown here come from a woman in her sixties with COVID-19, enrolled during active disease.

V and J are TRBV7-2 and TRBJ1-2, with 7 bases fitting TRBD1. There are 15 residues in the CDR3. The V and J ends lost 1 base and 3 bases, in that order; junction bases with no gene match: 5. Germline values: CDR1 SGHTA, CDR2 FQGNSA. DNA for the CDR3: TGTGCCAGCAGCTTAGTAGCCGGGACAGACTATGGCTACACCTTC. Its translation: CASSLVAGTDYGYTF.

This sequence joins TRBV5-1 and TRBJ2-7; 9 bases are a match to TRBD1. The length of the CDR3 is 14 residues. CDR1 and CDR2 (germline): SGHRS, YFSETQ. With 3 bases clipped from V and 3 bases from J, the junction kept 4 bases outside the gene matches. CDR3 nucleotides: TGCGCCAGCAGCTCGACAGGGGGGAACTACGAGCAGTACTTC. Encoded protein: CASSSTGGNYEQYF.

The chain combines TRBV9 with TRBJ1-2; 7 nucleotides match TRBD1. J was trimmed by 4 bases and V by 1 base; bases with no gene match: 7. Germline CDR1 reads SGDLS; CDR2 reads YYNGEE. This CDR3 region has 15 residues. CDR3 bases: TGTGCCAGCAGCGTAACCAGGGGGGATCTCTATGGCTACACCTTC. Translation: CASSVTRGDLYGYTF. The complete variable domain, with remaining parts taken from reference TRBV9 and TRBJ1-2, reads DSGVTQTPKHLITATGQRVTLRCSPRSGDLSVYWYQQSLDQGLQFLIQYYNGEERAKGNILERFSAQQFPDLHSELNLSSLELGDSALYFCASSVTRGDLYGYTFGSGTRLTVV.

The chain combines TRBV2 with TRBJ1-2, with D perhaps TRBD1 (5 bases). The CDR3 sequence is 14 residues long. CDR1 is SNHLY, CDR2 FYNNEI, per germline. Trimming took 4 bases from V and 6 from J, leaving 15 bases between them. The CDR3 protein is CASSVRSSGDGYTF. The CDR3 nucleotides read TGTGCCAGCAGTGTGCGGTCCTCGGGGGATGGCTACACCTTC.

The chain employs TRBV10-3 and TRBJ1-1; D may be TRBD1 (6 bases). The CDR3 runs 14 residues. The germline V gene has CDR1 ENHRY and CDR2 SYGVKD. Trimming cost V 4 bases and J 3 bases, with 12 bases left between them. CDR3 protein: CAISGGGADTEAFF. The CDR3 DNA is TGTGCCATCAGTGGAGGGGGGGCGGACACTGAAGCTTTCTTT.

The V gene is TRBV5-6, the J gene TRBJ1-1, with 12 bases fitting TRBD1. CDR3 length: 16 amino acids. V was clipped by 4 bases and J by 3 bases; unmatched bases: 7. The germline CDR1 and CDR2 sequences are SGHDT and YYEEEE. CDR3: CASSPGQGARDTEAFF. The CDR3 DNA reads TGTGCCAGCAGCCCGGGACAGGGGGCGAGAGACACTGAAGCTTTCTTT. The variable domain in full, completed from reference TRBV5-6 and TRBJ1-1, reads DAGVTQSPTHLIKTRGQQVTLRCSPKSGHDTVSWYQQALGQGPQFIFQYYEEEERQRGNFPDRFSGHQFPNYSSELNVNALLLGDSALYLCASSPGQGARDTEAFFGQGTRLTVV.

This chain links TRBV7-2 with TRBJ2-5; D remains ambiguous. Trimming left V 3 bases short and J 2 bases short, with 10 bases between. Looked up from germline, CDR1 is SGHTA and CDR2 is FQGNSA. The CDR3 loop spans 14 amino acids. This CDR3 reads CASSFQDLQETQYF. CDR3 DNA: TGTGCCAGCAGCTTCCAGGATCTACAAGAGACCCAGTACTTC.

CDR3 in amino acids: CASNAGGEYTEAFF. The CDR3 region has the DNA TGTGCCAGTAATGCAGGGGGCGAATACACTGAAGCTTTCTTT. J is TRBJ1-1 and V is TRBV19; 8 bases fit TRBD1. Germline V gene data show CDR1 as LNHDA and CDR2 as SQIVND (reference sequence). CDR3 length equals 14 residues. V lost 7 bases, J lost 3 bases, and 7 bases stayed unmatched.

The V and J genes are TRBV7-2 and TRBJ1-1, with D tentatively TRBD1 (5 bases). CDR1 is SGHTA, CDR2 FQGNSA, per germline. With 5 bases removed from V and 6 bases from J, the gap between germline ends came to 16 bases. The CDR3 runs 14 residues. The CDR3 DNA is TGTGCCAGCAGCCCCCGGGGGGGTATCGCTGAAGCTTTCTTT. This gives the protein CASSPRGGIAEAFF.

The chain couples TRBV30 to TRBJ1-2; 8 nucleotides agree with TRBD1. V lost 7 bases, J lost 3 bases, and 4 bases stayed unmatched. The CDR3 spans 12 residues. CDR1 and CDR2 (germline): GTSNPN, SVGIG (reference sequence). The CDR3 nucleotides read TGTGCCTACATGACAGGGGACTATGGCTACACCTTC. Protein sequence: CAYMTGDYGYTF.

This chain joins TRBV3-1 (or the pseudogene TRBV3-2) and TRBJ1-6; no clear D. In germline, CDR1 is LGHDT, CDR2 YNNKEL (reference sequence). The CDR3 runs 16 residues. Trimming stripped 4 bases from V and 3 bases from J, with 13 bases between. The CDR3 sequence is CASSRTGGGYNSPLHF. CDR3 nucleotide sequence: TGTGCCAGCAGCCGCACGGGTGGTGGCTATAATTCACCCCTCCACTTT.

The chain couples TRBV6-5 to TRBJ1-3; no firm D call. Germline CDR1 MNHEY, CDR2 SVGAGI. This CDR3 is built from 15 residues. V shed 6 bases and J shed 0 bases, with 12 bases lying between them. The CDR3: CASSQGRGSGNTIYF. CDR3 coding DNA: TGTGCCAGCAGCCAAGGACGGGGCTCTGGAAACACCATATATTTT.

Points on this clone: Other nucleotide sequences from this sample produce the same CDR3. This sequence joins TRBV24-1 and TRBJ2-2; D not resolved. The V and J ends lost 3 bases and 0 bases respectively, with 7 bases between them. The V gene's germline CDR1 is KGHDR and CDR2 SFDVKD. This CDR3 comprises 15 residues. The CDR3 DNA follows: TGTGCCACCAGTGATCGAACAACGAACACCGGGGAGCTGTTTTTT. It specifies CATSDRTTNTGELFF.

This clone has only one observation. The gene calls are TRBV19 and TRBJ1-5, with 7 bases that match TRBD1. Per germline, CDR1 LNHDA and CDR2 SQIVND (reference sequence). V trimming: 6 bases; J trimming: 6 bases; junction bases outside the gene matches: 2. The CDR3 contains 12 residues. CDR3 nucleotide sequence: TGTGCCAGTAGGACAGGGAGTCAGCCCCAGCATTTT. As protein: CASRTGSQPQHF.